The 26 T cell receptor beta chains reported below all come from one sample, sequenced in a study of graft-versus-host responses after intestinal transplantation. For these TCRs, the target antigens are not known. TCRdb's copy holds only in-frame clones and misses some; the assay was immunoSEQ multiplex PCR. There are about 26,000 clones in the sample; 82% occur only once, and roughly 0.7% lies in the top ten. Sequenced here: unstimulated CD4+ T cells sorted from spleen or lymph node cells, sampled before intestinal transplant. The receptor set was obtained from a human donor who received an intestinal transplant.

This clone was seen a few times. This sequence joins TRBV29-1 and TRBJ1-5; no definite D call. Trimming removed 6 bases at V and 3 bases at J, with 12 bases between. Germline CDR1 reads SQVTM; CDR2 reads ANQGSEA. CDR3 length equals 13 residues. The DNA for the CDR3 is TGCAGCGTATCCTCGAGGGACAATCAGCCCCAGCATTTT. Its protein product is CSVSSRDNQPQHF.

This clone was counted only a few times. The chain has TRBV18 and TRBJ1-5; D unclear. The CDR3 extends over 15 amino acids. Germline V lookup: CDR1 KGHSH, CDR2 LQKENI. V was trimmed by 0 bases and J by 0 bases, leaving 6 bases between them. CDR3 DNA sequence: TGTGCCAGCTCACCACCGGGATATAGCAATCAGCCCCAGCATTTT. It specifies CASSPPGYSNQPQHF.

The CDR3 loop reads CAISPDMRETQYF. In DNA form, the CDR3 reads TGTGCCATCAGCCCTGATATGAGGGAGACCCAGTACTTC. This chain connects TRBV10-3 to TRBJ2-5; D call uncertain. V shed 6 bases and J shed 5 bases, with 13 bases lying between them. The germline CDR1 and CDR2 sequences are ENHRY and SYGVKD. The CDR3 runs to 13 residues.

The chain links TRBV28 to TRBJ2-7; TRBD2 matches 11 bases. Germline V CDR1 and CDR2: MDHEN, SYDVKM. This CDR3 has 14 amino acids. V gave up 6 bases and J gave up 2 bases; unmatched junction bases: 3. CDR3: CASRGTSGPYEQYF. For the CDR3, the DNA is TGTGCCAGCAGAGGGACTAGCGGTCCCTACGAGCAGTACTTC.

This chain links TRBV15 with TRBJ2-5, with 7 bases fitting TRBD2. V was clipped by 2 bases and J by 6 bases; unmatched bases: 15. Germline V lookup: CDR1 LNHNV, CDR2 YYDKDF (reference sequence). This CDR3 spans 17 amino acids. For the CDR3, the DNA is TGTGCCACCAGCAGATCTCAGGAGGGGAGGGCGTGGAAGACCCAGTACTTC. Translation gives CATSRSQEGRAWKTQYF.

This clone was detected only a few times. The chain couples TRBV5-5 to TRBJ2-5; D gene unclear. The CDR3 consists of 16 residues. V shed 1 base and J shed 5 bases, with 18 bases lying between them. Per the germline V gene, CDR1 is SGHKS and CDR2 is YYEKEE (reference sequence). This CDR3 is CASSLTTLGLRETQYF. As DNA, the CDR3 is TGTGCCAGCAGCTTGACTACCCTAGGTCTTCGGGAGACCCAGTACTTC.

The gene calls are TRBV9 and TRBJ2-1, with D hard to call. In germline, CDR1 is SGDLS, CDR2 YYNGEE. This CDR3 spans 11 amino acids. Trimming left V 0 bases short and J 9 bases short, with 4 bases between. The CDR3 DNA follows: TGTGCCAGCAGCGTAGGGTTTGAGCAGTTCTTC. Its translation: CASSVGFEQFF.

The chain links TRBV2 to TRBJ1-2, with TRBD1 as a possible D gene (6 bases). The CDR3 extends over 14 amino acids. The V and J ends lost 7 bases and 1 base respectively, with 13 bases between them. Germline V gene sequence: CDR1 SNHLY, CDR2 FYNNEI. This chain's CDR3 is CASMGGRGNYGYTF. The CDR3 DNA is TGTGCCAGCATGGGCGGCAGGGGTAACTATGGCTACACCTTC. Looking up the rest from reference TRBV2 and TRBJ1-2 gives the full variable domain: EPEVTQTPSHQVTQMGQEVILRCVPISNHLYFYWYRQILGQKVEFLVSFYNNEISEKSEIFDDQFSVERPDGSNFTLKIRSTKLEDSAMYFCASMGGRGNYGYTFGSGTRLTVV.

The genes are TRBV2 and TRBJ2-7; D may be TRBD1 or TRBD2 (5 bases each). The CDR3 spans 13 residues. Trimming cost V 10 bases and J 3 bases, with 16 bases left between them. Looked up from germline, CDR1 is SNHLY and CDR2 is FYNNEI. Here the CDR3 reads CATTTGPGYEQYF. CDR3 DNA: TGTGCCACCACGACGGGGCCAGGCTACGAGCAGTACTTC. The entire variable domain, with the rest obtained from reference TRBV2 and TRBJ2-7, is as follows: EPEVTQTPSHQVTQMGQEVILRCVPISNHLYFYWYRQILGQKVEFLVSFYNNEISEKSEIFDDQFSVERPDGSNFTLKIRSTKLEDSAMYFCATTTGPGYEQYFGPGTRLTVT.

This chain uses TRBV4-1 with TRBJ2-1; D is uncertain. Trimming removed 1 base at V and 4 bases at J, with 11 bases between. Germline V gene sequence: CDR1 MGHRA, CDR2 YSYEKL. The CDR3 extends over 15 amino acids. CDR3 coding DNA: TGCGCCAGCAGCCAAGGAAGGTCATTATACAATGAGCAGTTCTTC. It translates to CASSQGRSLYNEQFF.

The V call is TRBV9, the J call TRBJ1-3, with D maybe TRBD1 (5 bases). The CDR3 contains 14 residues. V gave up 4 bases and J gave up 2 bases, with 10 bases separating them. Germline-derived CDR1 and CDR2 are SGDLS and YYNGEE. The chain's CDR3 is CASSQRQTGNTIYF. CDR3 DNA sequence: TGTGCCAGCAGCCAAAGACAGACTGGAAACACCATATATTTT.

As DNA, the CDR3 is TGTGCCAGCAGCTTAGATCGGGACAGGGTGGTCACAGATACGCAGTATTTT. It specifies CASSLDRDRVVTDTQYF. The chain recombines TRBV11-2 with TRBJ2-3; 9 bases line up with TRBD1. CDR3 size: 17 residues. V shed 0 bases, J shed 2 bases, and the junction held 6 bases outside the gene matches. Germline-derived CDR1 and CDR2 are SGHAT and FQNNGV. Based on the CDR3 plus reference TRBV11-2 and TRBJ2-3, the full variable domain is EAGVAQSPRYKIIEKRQSVAFWCNPISGHATLYWYQQILGQGPKLLIQFQNNGVVDDSQLPKDRFSAERLKGVDSTLKIQPAKLEDSAVYLCASSLDRDRVVTDTQYFGPGTRLTVL.

This clone occurred a few times. The chain recombines TRBV2 with TRBJ2-6; the D gene is possibly TRBD1 (5 bases). The V end lost 3 bases, the J end lost 2 bases, and 8 bases lay between the germline ends. Germline CDR1 and CDR2: SNHLY and FYNNEI. The CDR3 sequence is 15 residues long. CDR3 loop: CASSEGRAGANVLTF. CDR3 in DNA: TGTGCCAGCAGTGAGGGGCGAGCTGGGGCCAACGTCCTGACTTTC.

V is TRBV6-5 and J is TRBJ2-3, with TRBD1 matching 10 bases. Germline CDR1 and CDR2: MNHEY and SVGAGI. V was pared by 6 bases and J by 2 bases, with 5 bases of the junction left unmatched. CDR3 size: 15 residues. The CDR3 sequence: CASRGQGRLTDTQYF. The CDR3 nucleotides read TGTGCCAGCAGGGGACAGGGGCGCCTCACAGATACGCAGTATTTT.

The chain links TRBV2 to TRBJ2-2; 10 bases agree with TRBD2. The V gene end was trimmed by 0 bases and the J gene end by 6 bases; junction bases not matched to a gene: 4. Per the germline V gene, CDR1 is SNHLY and CDR2 is FYNNEI. There are 16 residues in the CDR3. The CDR3 reads CASSEAKSGGAGELFF. The CDR3 nucleotides read TGTGCCAGCAGTGAAGCAAAGAGCGGGGGGGCCGGGGAGCTGTTTTTT.

The chain has TRBV10-3 and TRBJ2-5; D remains ambiguous. The germline V gene encodes CDR1 ENHRY and CDR2 SYGVKD. V lost 0 bases and J lost 4, with 9 bases in between. The CDR3 runs 14 residues. The CDR3 bases are TGTGCCATCAGTGAGTCGTACTCTCGAGAGACCCAGTACTTC. Amino acid sequence: CAISESYSRETQYF.

The V and J genes are TRBV27 and TRBJ1-3; D gene unclear. The ends were cut back, 4 bases at V and 0 bases at J, with 4 bases in the middle. Germline V gene data show CDR1 as MNHEY and CDR2 as SMNVEV (reference sequence). This CDR3 has 13 amino acids. CDR3 region: CASSSYSGNTIYF. CDR3 nucleotide sequence: TGTGCCAGCAGTTCTTACTCTGGAAACACCATATATTTT.

The genes are TRBV28 and TRBJ1-1; 7 nucleotides match TRBD1. From germline, CDR1 is MDHEN and CDR2 SYDVKM. There are 18 residues in the CDR3. The V and J ends lost 5 bases and 0 bases, in that order; junction bases with no gene match: 15. CDR3 sequence: CASSGPRQGRTMNTEAFF. The CDR3 DNA sequence: TGTGCCAGCAGTGGCCCTAGACAGGGACGTACGATGAACACTGAAGCTTTCTTT.

CDR3 coding DNA: TGTGCCAGCAGTGACGAGGGATTATCAGGAAACACCATATATTTT. Translation: CASSDEGLSGNTIYF. The V call is TRBV2, the J call TRBJ1-3; unclear D gene. The CDR3 runs 15 residues. Germline lookup yields CDR1 SNHLY and CDR2 FYNNEI. Trimming pared 3 bases from V and 4 bases from J, leaving 13 bases between.

The V and J genes are TRBV6-1 and TRBJ1-4; D is unresolved. The CDR3 has 14 amino acids. Trimming removed 11 bases from V and 7 bases from J, with 20 bases in between. Germline lookup yields CDR1 MNHNS and CDR2 SASEGT. The CDR3 loop is CASQKEIRSEKLFF. CDR3 nucleotides: TGTGCCTCCCAGAAGGAGATCCGTTCTGAAAAACTGTTTTTT.

The chain uses TRBV4-1 and TRBJ2-2, with 11 bases lining up with TRBD2. J gave up 4 bases and V 4 bases, and 8 bases lay outside the gene matches. From germline, CDR1 is MGHRA and CDR2 YSYEKL. This CDR3 has 17 amino acids. The CDR3 DNA reads TGCGCCAGCAGCCCCCTACTAGCGGGAGTTACCACCGGGGAGCTGTTTTTT. Protein sequence: CASSPLLAGVTTGELFF.

The chain links TRBV6-1 to TRBJ2-3; D is perhaps TRBD1 (6 bases). Looked up from germline, CDR1 is MNHNS and CDR2 is SASEGT. The V gene lost 2 bases and the J gene lost 2 bases, with 11 bases spanning the gap. The CDR3 is made up of 15 amino acids. The CDR3 DNA reads as TGTGCCAGCAGTGAAATGGGACACTTCACAGATACGCAGTATTTT. Protein sequence: CASSEMGHFTDTQYF.

The chain has TRBV12-5 and TRBJ2-7; D may be TRBD2 (5 bases). The germline gives CDR1 LGHNT, CDR2 FRNRAP. V gave up 4 bases and J gave up 3 bases, with 16 bases separating them. The length of the CDR3 is 15 residues. The CDR3 DNA reads TGTGCTAGTGGTTCCATTCCCGGGATCCACTACGAGCAGTACTTC. It specifies CASGSIPGIHYEQYF.

This rearrangement joins TRBV5-1 to TRBJ1-6, with 9 positions matching TRBD1. CDR1 is SGHRS and CDR2 is YFSETQ in the germline V gene. V shed 4 bases and J 8 bases; nucleotides not matched to a gene: 7. CDR3 length equals 15 residues. CDR3 region: CASSQDRGGYSPLHF. CDR3 bases: TGCGCCAGCAGCCAGGACAGGGGAGGGTATTCACCCCTCCACTTT.

This clone was observed once. V usage is TRBV13 and J usage is TRBJ2-1; 15 positions match TRBD2. The CDR3 loop spans 17 amino acids. Germline V gene sequence: CDR1 PRHDT, CDR2 FYEKMQ (reference sequence). V trimming: 5 bases; J trimming: 8 bases; junction bases outside the gene matches: 10. CDR3 nucleotides: TGTGCCAGCAGCCTCAGGACTAGCGGGGGGGCGTGGGATGAGCAGTTCTTC. Translating it yields CASSLRTSGGAWDEQFF.

The rearrangement joins TRBV18 to TRBJ1-4; D gene uncertain. The V and J ends lost 1 base and 7 bases respectively, with 16 bases between them. The CDR3 contains 16 residues. CDR1 KGHSH and CDR2 LQKENI come from the germline V gene. CDR3 region: CASSPLAKSGGEKLFF. Written as DNA, the CDR3 is TGTGCCAGCTCACCACTAGCCAAATCGGGTGGTGAAAAACTGTTTTTT.